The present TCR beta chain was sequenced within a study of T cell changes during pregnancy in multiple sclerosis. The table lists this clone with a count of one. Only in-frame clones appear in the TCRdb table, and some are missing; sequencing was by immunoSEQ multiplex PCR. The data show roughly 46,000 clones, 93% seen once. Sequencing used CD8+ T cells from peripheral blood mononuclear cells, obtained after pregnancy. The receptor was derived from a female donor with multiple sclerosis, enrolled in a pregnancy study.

CDR3 region: CASSEYEGAMNSPLHF. The CDR3, as DNA: TGTGCCAGCAGTGAATATGAGGGGGCCATGAATTCACCCCTCCACTTT. V is TRBV25-1 and J is TRBJ1-6, with 7 bases matching TRBD1. Germline CDR1 reads MGHDK; CDR2 reads SYGVNS. The CDR3 has 16 residues. With 0 bases clipped from V and 7 bases from J, the junction kept 6 bases outside the gene matches.